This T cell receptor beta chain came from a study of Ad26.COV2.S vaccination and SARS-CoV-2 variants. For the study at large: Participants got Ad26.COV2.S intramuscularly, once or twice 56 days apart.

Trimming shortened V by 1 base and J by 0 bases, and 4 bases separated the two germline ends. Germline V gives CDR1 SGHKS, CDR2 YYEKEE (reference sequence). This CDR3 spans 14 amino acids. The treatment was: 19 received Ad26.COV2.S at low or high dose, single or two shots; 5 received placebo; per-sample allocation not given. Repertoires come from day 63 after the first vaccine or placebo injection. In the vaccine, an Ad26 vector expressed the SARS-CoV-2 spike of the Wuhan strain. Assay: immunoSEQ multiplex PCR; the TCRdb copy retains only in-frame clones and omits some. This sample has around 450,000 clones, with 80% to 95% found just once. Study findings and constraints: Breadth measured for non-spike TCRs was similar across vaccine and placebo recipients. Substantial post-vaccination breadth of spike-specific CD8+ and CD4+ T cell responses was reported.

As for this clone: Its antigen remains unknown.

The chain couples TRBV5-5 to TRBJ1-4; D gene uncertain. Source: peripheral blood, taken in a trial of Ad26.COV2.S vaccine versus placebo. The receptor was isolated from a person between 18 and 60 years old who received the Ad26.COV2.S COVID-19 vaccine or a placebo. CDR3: CASSLPATNEKLFF. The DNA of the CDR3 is TGTGCCAGCAGCTTGCCAGCAACTAATGAAAAACTGTTTTTT.